A selection of T cell receptor beta chains follows, all from one sample in a study of CD8+CD57+ T cells in acquired aplastic anemia. TCRdb reanalysed the reads using MiXCR and keeps one entry per CDR3 protein. The data show some 180,000 distinct CDR3 sequences, approximately 48% seen once. The specimen was sorted CD4+, CD8+, or CD8+CD57+ T cells (not recorded which) from PBMCs. These receptors all stem from a human donor with aplastic anemia. Both conserved end residues are part of each CDR3. The order of the fields is J gene, clone size, V gene, D gene, CDR3 protein, CDR3 DNA. D genes are given only for firm matches. Rows give clone size only sometimes, using once, few, many, or a class for an expanded clone.

J: TRBJ2-3
size: few
V: TRBV10-3
D: TRBD1
CDR3: CATRGTGSPDTQYF
DNA: TGTGCCACGCGAGGGACAGGGTCGCCAGATACGCAGTATTTT

J: TRBJ1-4
size: .
V: TRBV19
D: .
CDR3: CASSMGLKLFF
DNA: TGTGCCAGTAGCATGGGGTTGAAACTGTTTTTT

J: TRBJ2-3
size: .
V: TRBV29-1
D: .
CDR3: CSATSGTDTQYF
DNA: TGCAGCGCTACAAGCGGTACAGATACGCAGTATTTT

J: TRBJ2-5
size: .
V: TRBV29-1
D: .
CDR3: CSVVPAGRETQYF
DNA: TGCAGCGTTGTACCTGCGGGGAGGGAGACCCAGTACTTC

J: TRBJ2-7
size: many
V: TRBV6-5
D: .
CDR3: CASSYDWTQSEQYF
DNA: TGTGCCAGCAGTTACGACTGGACCCAAAGCGAGCAGTACTTC

J: TRBJ2-1
size: .
V: TRBV15
D: .
CDR3: CATSRAANSYNEQFF
DNA: TGTGCCACCAGCAGAGCAGCTAACTCCTACAATGAGCAGTTCTTC

J: TRBJ2-5
size: many
V: TRBV5-1
D: TRBD1
CDR3: CASSLEGQGYETQYF
DNA: TGCGCCAGCAGCTTGGAGGGACAGGGGTACGAGACCCAGTACTTC

J: TRBJ2-7
size: .
V: TRBV29-1
D: TRBD1
CDR3: CSVADRGIGEQYF
DNA: TGCAGCGTTGCAGACAGGGGAATTGGCGAGCAGTACTTC

J: TRBJ2-1
size: many
V: TRBV19
D: TRBD2
CDR3: CASSIGASGGADRGEQFF
DNA: TGTGCCAGTAGTATAGGGGCTAGCGGGGGAGCGGACCGCGGTGAGCAGTTCTTC

J: TRBJ2-7
size: few
V: TRBV5-1
D: .
CDR3: CASSAGQWGEQYF
DNA: TGCGCCAGCAGCGCAGGCCAATGGGGGGAGCAGTACTTC

J: TRBJ1-1
size: .
V: TRBV6-1
D: TRBD1
CDR3: CASRPRQGNGPRNTEAFF
DNA: TGTGCCAGCAGGCCCAGACAGGGTAATGGGCCTAGGAACACTGAAGCTTTCTTT

J: TRBJ2-3
size: .
V: TRBV10-3
D: TRBD2
CDR3: CASGARGGRTDTQYF
DNA: TGTGCCTCGGGGGCCCGGGGGGGCCGGACAGATACGCAGTATTTT

J: TRBJ1-2
size: .
V: TRBV6-1
D: .
CDR3: CASSEALKDRYGYTF
DNA: TGTGCCAGCAGTGAAGCGTTGAAGGACCGCTATGGCTACACCTTC

J: TRBJ1-4
size: many
V: TRBV20-1
D: TRBD1
CDR3: CSAQRDREKLFF
DNA: TGCAGTGCTCAGAGGGACAGGGAAAAACTGTTTTTT

J: TRBJ2-7
size: .
V: TRBV10-3
D: .
CDR3: CASTSYYEQYF
DNA: TGTGCCTCGACGAGCTACTACGAGCAGTACTTC

J: TRBJ2-1
size: .
V: TRBV6-1
D: TRBD1
CDR3: CASRGQGYNEQFF
DNA: TGTGCCAGCCGGGGACAGGGGTACAATGAGCAGTTCTTC

J: TRBJ2-2
size: .
V: TRBV18
D: TRBD1
CDR3: CASSSLPGQGVGELFF
DNA: TGTGCCAGCTCATCATTGCCGGGACAGGGTGTCGGGGAGCTGTTTTTT

J: TRBJ1-3
size: .
V: TRBV5-1
D: .
CDR3: CASSLSLAGSGSTIYF
DNA: TGCGCCAGCAGCTTGAGTCTGGCAGGCTCTGGAAGCACCATATATTTT

J: TRBJ2-1
size: .
V: TRBV7-2
D: TRBD2
CDR3: CASRLLAGGFYNEQFF
DNA: TGTGCCAGCAGACTACTAGCGGGGGGATTCTACAATGAGCAGTTCTTC

J: TRBJ2-2
size: few
V: TRBV11-2
D: TRBD2
CDR3: CASSLDTGGHVGELFF
DNA: TGTGCCAGCAGCTTAGATACGGGGGGGCATGTCGGGGAGCTGTTTTTT

J: TRBJ2-2
size: .
V: TRBV12-3/TRBV12-4
D: TRBD1
CDR3: CASTRAGTGDTGELFF
DNA: TGTGCCAGCACCAGGGCCGGGACAGGAGACACCGGGGAGCTGTTTTTT

J: TRBJ1-4
size: .
V: TRBV2
D: .
CDR3: CASSEGGGGEKLFF
DNA: TGTGCCAGCAGTGAAGGCGGGGGAGGCGAAAAACTGTTTTTT

J: TRBJ1-1
size: .
V: TRBV25-1
D: .
CDR3: CASSAITEAFF
DNA: TGTGCCAGCAGTGCCATCACTGAAGCTTTCTTT

J: TRBJ2-5
size: many
V: TRBV29-1
D: .
CDR3: CSVDRAQETQYF
DNA: TGCAGCGTTGACAGGGCCCAAGAGACCCAGTACTTC

J: TRBJ1-1
size: few
V: TRBV9
D: .
CDR3: CASSVESSMNTEAFF
DNA: TGTGCCAGCAGCGTAGAATCCTCCATGAACACTGAAGCTTTCTTT

J: TRBJ1-2
size: many
V: TRBV15
D: .
CDR3: CATSREGGSLGYTF
DNA: TGTGCCACCAGCAGAGAGGGAGGCAGCTTAGGCTACACCTTC

J: TRBJ1-5
size: .
V: TRBV15
D: .
CDR3: CATSRDEGPNQPQHF
DNA: TGTGCCACCAGCAGAGATGAGGGGCCCAATCAGCCCCAGCATTTT

J: TRBJ2-7
size: few
V: TRBV18
D: .
CDR3: CASSPKAPPTYEQYF
DNA: TGTGCCAGCTCACCAAAAGCACCCCCAACCTACGAGCAGTACTTC

J: TRBJ1-4
size: .
V: TRBV11-2
D: .
CDR3: CASSFEAGNEKLFF
DNA: TGTGCCAGCAGCTTTGAGGCGGGCAATGAAAAACTGTTTTTT

J: TRBJ2-1
size: many
V: TRBV19
D: TRBD2
CDR3: CASSIEDGGYNEQFF
DNA: TGTGCCAGTAGTATAGAGGACGGGGGGTACAATGAGCAGTTCTTC

J: TRBJ1-6
size: few
V: TRBV10-3
D: .
CDR3: CAISESIGNNSPLHF
DNA: TGTGCCATCAGTGAGTCAATAGGGAATAATTCACCCCTCCACTTT

J: TRBJ2-5
size: few
V: TRBV11-1
D: TRBD2
CDR3: CASSPTLTSGGGETQYF
DNA: TGTGCCAGCAGCCCCACCCTGACTAGCGGGGGTGGGGAGACCCAGTACTTC

J: TRBJ2-7
size: once
V: TRBV9
D: .
CDR3: CASSVALGPEQYF
DNA: TGTGCCAGCAGCGTAGCCCTAGGACCCGAGCAGTACTTC

J: TRBJ2-2
size: .
V: TRBV13
D: TRBD2
CDR3: CASSLAGGSTGELFF
DNA: TGTGCCAGCAGCTTAGCGGGGGGGAGCACCGGGGAGCTGTTTTTT

J: TRBJ2-6
size: many
V: TRBV20-1
D: .
CDR3: CSALRQDQAGANVLTF
DNA: TGCAGTGCTCTCCGACAGGATCAGGCTGGGGCCAACGTCCTGACTTTC

J: TRBJ2-3
size: many
V: TRBV11-1
D: TRBD1
CDR3: CASSRGYRGRTDTQYF
DNA: TGTGCCAGCAGCCGGGGGTACAGGGGGCGAACAGATACGCAGTATTTT

J: TRBJ2-5
size: few
V: TRBV20-1
D: .
CDR3: CSARSRGGGETQYF
DNA: TGCAGTGCTAGATCGAGGGGAGGGGGAGAGACCCAGTACTTC

J: TRBJ2-1
size: .
V: TRBV29-1
D: .
CDR3: CSSERGNEQFF
DNA: TGCAGCAGTGAACGGGGGAATGAGCAGTTCTTC

J: TRBJ2-7
size: .
V: TRBV2
D: TRBD1
CDR3: CASSPGTGTSYEQYF
DNA: TGTGCCAGCAGCCCCGGGACAGGGACGTCCTACGAGCAGTACTTC

J: TRBJ1-1
size: .
V: TRBV27
D: TRBD1
CDR3: CASSWTGGTEAFF
DNA: TGTGCCAGCAGTTGGACAGGGGGCACTGAAGCTTTCTTT

J: TRBJ2-3
size: many
V: TRBV2
D: TRBD2
CDR3: CAVLERLADSTDTQYF
DNA: TGTGCCGTCTTAGAAAGACTAGCGGATAGCACAGATACGCAGTATTTT

J: TRBJ2-3
size: .
V: TRBV10-3
D: TRBD2
CDR3: CAISEPLLAGGSTDTQYF
DNA: TGTGCCATCAGTGAGCCGTTACTAGCGGGAGGAAGCACAGATACGCAGTATTTT

J: TRBJ2-7
size: many
V: TRBV12-3/TRBV12-4
D: TRBD1
CDR3: CASRDVDRGYEQYF
DNA: TGTGCCAGCAGAGACGTGGACAGGGGCTACGAGCAGTACTTC

J: TRBJ2-5
size: .
V: TRBV25-1
D: .
CDR3: CASSEGGTAQETQYF
DNA: TGTGCCAGCAGTGAAGGGGGGACGGCCCAAGAGACCCAGTACTTC

J: TRBJ2-3
size: .
V: TRBV20-1
D: .
CDR3: CSALPQRRTDTQYF
DNA: TGCAGTGCTCTGCCTCAGAGGCGCACAGATACGCAGTATTTT

J: TRBJ2-5
size: .
V: TRBV9
D: TRBD1
CDR3: CASSVRQGQETQYF
DNA: TGTGCCAGCAGCGTTAGACAGGGGCAAGAGACCCAGTACTTC

J: TRBJ1-1
size: .
V: TRBV19
D: TRBD1
CDR3: CASSMGRQGRTEAFF
DNA: TGTGCCAGTAGTATGGGCAGACAGGGACGAACTGAAGCTTTCTTT

J: TRBJ2-2
size: .
V: TRBV29-1
D: .
CDR3: CSAMTRSWGELFF
DNA: TGCAGCGCTATGACGCGGTCCTGGGGGGAGCTGTTTTTT

J: TRBJ1-5
size: .
V: TRBV19
D: .
CDR3: CASSIRGPNQPQHF
DNA: TGTGCCAGTAGTATCAGGGGCCCCAATCAGCCCCAGCATTTT

J: TRBJ2-2
size: .
V: TRBV7-3
D: .
CDR3: CASSQTDTGELFF
DNA: TGTGCCAGCAGCCAGACGGACACCGGGGAGCTGTTTTTT

J: TRBJ2-3
size: .
V: TRBV24-1
D: .
CDR3: CAASSADTQYF
DNA: TGTGCCGCATCGAGCGCAGATACGCAGTATTTT

J: TRBJ2-6
size: many
V: TRBV9
D: TRBD1
CDR3: CASSPTGGSGANVLTF
DNA: TGTGCCAGCAGCCCCACAGGGGGCTCTGGGGCCAACGTCCTGACTTTC

J: TRBJ2-7
size: once
V: TRBV25-1
D: .
CDR3: CASSESQGRRYEQYF
DNA: TGTGCCAGCAGTGAATCCCAGGGGCGTAGGTACGAGCAGTACTTC

J: TRBJ1-2
size: .
V: TRBV29-1
D: .
CDR3: CSVRQLNYGYTF
DNA: TGCAGCGTACGACAGTTAAACTATGGCTACACCTTC

J: TRBJ2-2
size: .
V: TRBV25-1
D: .
CDR3: CASSEEVWATGELFF
DNA: TGTGCCAGCAGTGAAGAAGTCTGGGCTACCGGGGAGCTGTTTTTT